Shown below are 21 T cell receptor beta chains from a single sample sequenced in a study of T-cell reconstitution after alpha-beta-depleted transplantation in children. Unique molecular identifiers featured in how the TCRbeta library was prepared. TCRdb redid the calling of the PCR reads with MiXCR, one entry per CDR3 protein. The table includes around 140,000 distinct CDR3 sequences, around 8.5% detected once. The material sequenced was PBMCs, mostly from graft donor cells, taken 180 days after TCRalphabeta/CD19-depleted stem cell transplant. These receptors were taken from a female patient between 2 and 15 years old who had a stem cell transplant for congenital amegakaryocytic thrombocytopenia, so the T cells may come from the graft donor.

This clonotype was observed a few times. The J gene is TRBJ2-1, the V gene TRBV4-2; 10 bases are a match to TRBD2. Germline CDR1 and CDR2: LGHNA and YNFKEQ. Unmatched junction bases numbered 10, after V lost 4 bases and J lost 7 bases. The CDR3 contains 16 residues. The CDR3 DNA is TGTGCCAGCAGCCGAATTTTAGCGGGAGGTTTGAATGAGCAGTTCTTC. Protein: CASSRILAGGLNEQFF.

This clonotype showed up just a few times. The rearrangement joins TRBV20-1 to TRBJ2-3; no clear D gene. The length of the CDR3 is 18 residues. CDR1 is DFQATT, CDR2 SNEGSKA, per germline (reference sequence). The V end lost 0 bases, the J end lost 3 bases, and 22 bases lay between the germline ends. The CDR3 coding sequence is TGCAGTGCTAGAGACACCTTAAGTCACCTTGCGCGGACAGATACGCAGTATTTT. Its translation is CSARDTLSHLARTDTQYF.

This clonotype was seen at least ten times. The chain's CDR3 is CASSFAGENTGELFF. The DNA of the CDR3 is TGTGCCAGCAGCTTCGCGGGGGAGAACACCGGGGAGCTGTTTTTT. This sequence joins TRBV7-6 and TRBJ2-2; 7 nucleotides align to TRBD2. The CDR3 is 15 residues long. After removal of 3 bases from V and 1 base from J, the junction contained 2 bases not matched to a gene. Looked up from germline, CDR1 is SGHVS and CDR2 is FNYEAQ.

Comments on this clonotype: This clone may be a read error of a much larger clone one base away. V is TRBV29-1 and J is TRBJ2-6; D ambiguous. The germline gives CDR1 SQVTM, CDR2 ANQGSEA. This CDR3 comprises 15 residues. V gave up 3 bases and J gave up 0 bases, with 9 bases separating them. CDR3 nucleotide sequence: TGCAGCGTTGATGGAAGTGCCTCTGGGGCCAACGTCCTGACTTTC. Its translation: CSVDGSASGANVLTF.

V gene TRBV4-1 combines with J gene TRBJ2-7, with D uncertain. Trimming shortened V by 3 bases and J by 0 bases, and 6 bases separated the two germline ends. Germline-derived CDR1 and CDR2 are MGHRA and YSYEKL. The CDR3 totals 13 residues. The CDR3 nucleotides read TGCGCCAGCAGCCAGTCCTACTCCTACGAGCAGTACTTC. This gives the protein CASSQSYSYEQYF.

The J gene is TRBJ1-4, the V gene TRBV29-1; D may be TRBD1 (5 bases). V was trimmed by 4 bases and J by 8 bases, leaving 14 bases between them. The CDR3 contains 13 residues. The germline CDR1 and CDR2 sequences are SQVTM and ANQGSEA. The CDR3 sequence: CSVVERGSEKLFF. CDR3 DNA: TGCAGCGTTGTAGAGAGGGGAAGCGAAAAACTGTTTTTT.

This clonotype was seen at least ten times. V is TRBV5-1 and J is TRBJ2-5; D unclear. Per the germline V gene, CDR1 is SGHRS and CDR2 is YFSETQ. The CDR3 consists of 15 residues. Trimming shortened V by 1 base and J by 5 bases, and 15 bases separated the two germline ends. CDR3 sequence (DNA): TGCGCCAGCAGCTTGACCCCTATACGCGGTGAGACCCAGTACTTC. Its protein product is CASSLTPIRGETQYF.

This clonotype was counted ten times or more. The chain couples TRBV2 to TRBJ2-7; 7 nucleotides agree with TRBD1. This CDR3 region has 14 residues. Trimming at V came to 1 base and at J to 3 bases, leaving 3 bases not matched to a gene. In germline, CDR1 is SNHLY, CDR2 FYNNEI. The DNA of the CDR3 is TGTGCCAGCAGTGAAGGGGACAGTCGCTACGAGCAGTACTTC. Protein: CASSEGDSRYEQYF.

This clonotype was seen a handful of times. This chain uses TRBV4-3 with TRBJ1-2; TRBD1 agrees at 7 bases. Germline V gives CDR1 LGHNA, CDR2 YSLEER. V shed 4 bases, J shed 6 bases, and the junction held 8 bases outside the gene matches. The CDR3 runs 14 residues. CDR3: CASSLRGGADGYTF. CDR3 DNA: TGCGCCAGCAGCCTAAGAGGGGGCGCGGATGGCTACACCTTC.

This clonotype has more than one count but fewer than ten. The chain is built from TRBV28 and TRBJ2-7; no clear D gene. Trimming took off 3 bases at V and 2 bases at J, with 11 bases between the two ends. This CDR3 region has 14 residues. Germline CDR1 reads MDHEN; CDR2 reads SYDVKM. The CDR3: CASSFWDTAYEQYF. In DNA form, the CDR3 reads TGTGCCAGCAGTTTCTGGGATACCGCCTACGAGCAGTACTTC.

The CDR3 region is CASASPPRTQYF. The CDR3 DNA is TGTGCCAGCGCCTCTCCGCCGCGGACCCAGTACTTC. The chain recombines TRBV6-1 with TRBJ2-5; D gene uncertain. The CDR3 loop spans 12 amino acids. Trimming took 8 bases from V and 7 from J, leaving 14 bases between them. Germline V gives CDR1 MNHNS, CDR2 SASEGT.

This clonotype was found many times. The chain employs TRBV20-1 and TRBJ2-3, with 7 bases lining up with TRBD2. The CDR3 has 11 amino acids. With 6 bases clipped from V and 5 bases from J, the junction kept 2 bases outside the gene matches. The germline V gene encodes CDR1 DFQATT and CDR2 SNEGSKA (reference sequence). CDR3 protein: CSAASGDTQYF. The DNA for the CDR3 is TGCAGTGCAGCTAGCGGAGATACGCAGTATTTT.

This clonotype was detected a few times. The chain employs TRBV6-5 and TRBJ2-7, with D unclear. Trimming pared 0 bases from V and 1 base from J, leaving 13 bases between. Per the germline V gene, CDR1 is MNHEY and CDR2 is SVGAGI. The CDR3 length is 16 residues. The CDR3 DNA is TGTGCCAGCAGTTACTCACTTTTCGAGGATTCCTACGAGCAGTACTTC. It translates to CASSYSLFEDSYEQYF.

The J gene is TRBJ1-2, the V gene TRBV12-3 or TRBV12-4, with 8 bases matching TRBD1. This CDR3 comprises 13 residues. The V segment lost 3 bases and the J segment 13 bases; nucleotides outside the gene matches: 10. The CDR3 spells CASSLGDRSSCTF. For the CDR3, the DNA is TGTGCCAGCAGTTTGGGGGACAGGTCTAGCTGCACCTTC.

In this sample, this clonotype turned up once. CDR3 in amino acids: CSVEGGGWNTEAFF. Written as DNA, the CDR3 is TGCAGCGTTGAAGGAGGGGGGTGGAACACTGAAGCTTTCTTT. The V and J genes are TRBV29-1 and TRBJ1-1; a weak D match, TRBD1 (6 bases). CDR1 SQVTM and CDR2 ANQGSEA come from the germline V gene. This CDR3 spans 14 amino acids. Trimming took off 1 base at V and 1 base at J, with 10 bases between the two ends. Based on the CDR3 plus reference TRBV29-1 and TRBJ1-1, the full variable domain is SAVISQKPSRDICQRGTSLTIQCQVDSQVTMMFWYRQQPGQSLTLIATANQGSEATYESGFVIDKFPISRPNLTFSTLTVSNMSPEDSSIYLCSVEGGGWNTEAFFGQGTRLTVV.

There are a few counts of this clonotype. The CDR3 DNA reads as TGTGCCAGCAGCGGGTACAGGGGGCAAAGGGAGCTGTTTTTT. As protein: CASSGYRGQRELFF. The chain links TRBV7-2 to TRBJ2-2; 9 bases line up with TRBD1. Germline loops: CDR1 SGHTA, CDR2 FQGNSA. V shed 5 bases, J shed 9 bases, and the junction held 7 bases outside the gene matches. The CDR3 runs 14 residues.

This clonotype has more than one count but fewer than ten. This sequence joins TRBV20-1 and TRBJ2-5, with 7 nucleotides matching TRBD1. V gave up 6 bases and J gave up 2 bases; unmatched junction bases: 9. Germline CDR1 and CDR2: DFQATT and SNEGSKA (reference sequence). The CDR3 has 14 residues. CDR3 DNA sequence: TGCAGTGCCAGAATTTGGGACAGACAAGAGACCCAGTACTTC. Protein product: CSARIWDRQETQYF.

This clonotype has more than one count but fewer than ten. This chain links TRBV20-1 with TRBJ2-3; 10 nucleotides line up with TRBD2. Losses at the gene ends were 1 base for V and 0 bases for J; bases not matched to a gene: 10. Germline V gene lookup returns CDR1 DFQATT and CDR2 SNEGSKA (reference sequence). This CDR3 contains 18 residues. This CDR3 reads CSARVLSGRGISTDTQYF. The CDR3 DNA sequence: TGCAGTGCTAGAGTGCTGAGCGGGAGGGGCATTAGCACAGATACGCAGTATTTT.

V and J are TRBV18 and TRBJ1-1; TRBD1 agrees at 8 bases. Trimming at V came to 3 bases and at J to 4 bases, leaving 7 bases not matched to a gene. CDR3 length equals 15 residues. Germline CDR1 reads KGHSH; CDR2 reads LQKENI. This chain's CDR3 is CASSPSDRGFTEAFF. The CDR3 coding sequence is TGTGCCAGCTCACCGTCTGACAGGGGTTTCACTGAAGCTTTCTTT.

This clonotype was detected ten times or more. The CDR3 loop reads CASSPLQGQVETQYF. The CDR3 DNA follows: TGCGCCAGCAGCCCACTACAGGGGCAGGTAGAGACCCAGTACTTC. The gene calls are TRBV5-1 and TRBJ2-5; 7 bases fit TRBD1. The CDR3 runs to 15 residues. CDR1 is SGHRS, CDR2 YFSETQ, per germline. V lost 4 bases, J lost 4 bases, and 10 bases stayed unmatched.

This sequence joins TRBV20-1 and TRBJ1-4; 8 bases line up with TRBD1. The CDR3 spans 13 residues. Germline values: CDR1 DFQATT, CDR2 SNEGSKA (reference sequence). The V and J ends lost 6 bases and 7 bases, in that order; junction bases with no gene match: 7. The CDR3 nucleotides read TGCAGTGCCCTTGACAGGGGACGTGAAAAACTGTTTTTT. Amino acid sequence: CSALDRGREKLFF.